These T cell receptor beta chains were read from a single sample in a study of technical replicates of blood from a few donors. The table came from immunoSEQ multiplex PCR; TCRdb's copy has only in-frame clones and leaves some out. The sample holds 90,000 to 100,000 clones, roughly 94% seen once. Specimen: T cells isolated from PBMCs. These receptors were collected from a human donor in good health. CDR3s leave out the opening cysteine and the closing phenylalanine or tryptophan. Fields, in order: V gene, CDR3 protein.

TRBV19	ASSIDLETNYEDEQF
TRBV10-3	AISESDRGYGYT
TRBV11-2	ASSAEVSDVADQPQH
TRBV11-3	ASSPTRNEQF
TRBV5-6	ASSLRLAGTYTDTQY
TRBV4-1	ASSQVRWFEQY
TRBV6-5	AGESGNEQY
TRBV4-2	ASSQEAPSTDTQY
TRBV11-2	ASSLVRGSLYEQY
TRBV10-1	ASSEDRTGLNQPQH
TRBV6-5	ASSYSGSSYNEQF
TRBV13	ASSFTVIGQGKDEQY
TRBV6-5	ASSHRWTSTDTQY
TRBV4-2	ASSQDREKRGYT
TRBV9	ASSAQAASSSYEQY
TRBV7-8	ASSARRTGGFDEQY
TRBV30	AWSFTWGQGDTGELF
TRBV11-2	ASSKSGRANEQF
TRBV5-4	ASSLGGTSGYNEQF
TRBV27	ASRITQAPNEQF
TRBV19	ASKHGHYSNYGYT
TRBV6-6	ASSYWEGRNDYT
TRBV7-8	ASSRGGTEAF
TRBV5-4	ASSPPGTSGYEQY
TRBV2	ASSESFLAGAYNEQF
TRBV7-6	ASSNSGWTALNEKLF
TRBV27	ASNWEMSTDTQY
TRBV2	ASSQGHLYEQY
TRBV14	ASSPLQGYEQY
TRBV7-9	ASSTGAGLPSYNEQF
TRBV6-5	ASSYSPSTDTQY
TRBV7-9	ASSLQGAEGTEAF
TRBV6-5	ASSYGTGGLETQY
TRBV19	ASSMGAGGNGETQY
TRBV6-1	ASLYAYEQY
TRBV16	ASSPLFRTGLTEAF
TRBV19	ASSAGTGSYEQY
TRBV27	ASSHGQGAYEQY
TRBV11-2	ASSLMRRHEQY
TRBV9	ASSVGAAPTTNEKLF
TRBV7-3	ASSLDRRNTEAF
TRBV9	ASSATYNEQF